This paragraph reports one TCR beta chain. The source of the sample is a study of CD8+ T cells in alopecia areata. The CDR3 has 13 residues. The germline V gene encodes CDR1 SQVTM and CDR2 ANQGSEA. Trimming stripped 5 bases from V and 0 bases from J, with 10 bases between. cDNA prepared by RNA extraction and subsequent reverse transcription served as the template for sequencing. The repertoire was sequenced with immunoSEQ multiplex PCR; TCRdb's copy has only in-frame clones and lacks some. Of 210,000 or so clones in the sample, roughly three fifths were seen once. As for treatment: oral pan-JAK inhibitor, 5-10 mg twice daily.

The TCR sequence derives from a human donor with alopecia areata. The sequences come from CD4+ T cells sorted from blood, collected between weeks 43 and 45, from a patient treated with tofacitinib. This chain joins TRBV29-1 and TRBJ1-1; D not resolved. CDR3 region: CSVFRRLNTEAFF. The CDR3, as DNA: TGCAGCGTTTTCAGACGGCTGAACACTGAAGCTTTCTTT.